This T cell receptor beta chain was found in a study of blood T cell repertoires in COVID-19. Study-wide context: The United States, Italy and Spain were the sources of the acute and convalescent COVID-19 samples. PBMCs, B-cell-depleted T cells, or T cells were the source of the cDNA or gDNA that made up the material.

Looked up from germline, CDR1 is SNHLY and CDR2 is FYNNEI. V was cut by 10 bases and J by 0 bases, with 13 bases left in between. This CDR3 has 13 amino acids. Per the authors' pipeline: Amplification with reference gene primers provided the estimates of nucleated cell counts. Assay used: immunoSEQ multiplex PCR; TCRdb lists only in-frame clones, some missing. The DNA gave D and trimming, while V, J and clone size come from that table. The data show tens of thousands of clones, 80% to 90% seen once. Judged by abundance, this clone is hyperexpanded (1% or more). V and J are TRBV2 and TRBJ2-7; the D gene is possibly TRBD1 (6 bases). The receptor was derived from a woman of 80 years or more with acute or convalescent COVID-19. Input material: peripheral blood. The CDR3 coding sequence is TGTGCCAACGAGGACAGAACCTCCTACGAGCAGTACTTC. It translates to CANEDRTSYEQYF.